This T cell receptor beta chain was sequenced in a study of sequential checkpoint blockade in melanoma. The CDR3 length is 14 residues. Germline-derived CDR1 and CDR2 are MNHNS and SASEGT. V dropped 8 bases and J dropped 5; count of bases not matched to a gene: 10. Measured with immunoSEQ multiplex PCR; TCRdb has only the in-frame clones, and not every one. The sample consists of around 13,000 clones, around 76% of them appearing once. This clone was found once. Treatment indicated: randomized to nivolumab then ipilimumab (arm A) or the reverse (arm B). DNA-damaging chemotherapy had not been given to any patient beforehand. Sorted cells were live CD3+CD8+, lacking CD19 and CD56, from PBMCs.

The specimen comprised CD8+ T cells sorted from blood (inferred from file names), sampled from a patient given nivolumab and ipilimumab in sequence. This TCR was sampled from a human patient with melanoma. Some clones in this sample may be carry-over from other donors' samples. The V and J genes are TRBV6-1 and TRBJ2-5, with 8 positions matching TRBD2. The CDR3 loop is CASGAGATGETQYF. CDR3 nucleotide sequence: TGTGCCAGCGGAGCGGGGGCCACCGGGGAGACCCAGTACTTC.